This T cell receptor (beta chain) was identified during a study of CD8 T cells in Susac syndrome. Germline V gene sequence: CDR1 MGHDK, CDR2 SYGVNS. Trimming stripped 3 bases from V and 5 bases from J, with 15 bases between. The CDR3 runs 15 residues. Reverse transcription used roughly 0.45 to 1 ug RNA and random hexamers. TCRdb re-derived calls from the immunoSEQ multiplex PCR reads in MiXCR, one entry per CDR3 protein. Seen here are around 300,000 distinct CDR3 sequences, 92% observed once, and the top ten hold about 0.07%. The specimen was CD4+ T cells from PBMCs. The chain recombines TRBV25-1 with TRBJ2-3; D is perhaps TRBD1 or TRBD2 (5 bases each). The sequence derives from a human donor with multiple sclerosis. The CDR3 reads CASSDHKGTLDTQYF. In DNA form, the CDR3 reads TGTGCCAGCAGTGACCATAAGGGGACCTTAGATACGCAGTATTTT.